The clone carrying this T cell receptor beta chain showed up many times. The V gene lost 3 bases and the J gene lost 8 bases, with 17 bases spanning the gap. Looked up from germline, CDR1 is SGHAT and CDR2 is FQNNGV. The CDR3 is made up of 16 amino acids. The entry originates in a study of T cells in Graves' hyperthyroidism and ophthalmopathy. Amplification yielded TCR beta CDR3 regions, with RNA transcripts as the source. Researchers ran a first-round RT-PCR on the TCR CDR3 using the HTBI primer set. TCRdb redid the calling of the multiplex PCR reads with MiXCR, one entry per CDR3 protein. In the table there are roughly 150,000 distinct CDR3 sequences, just under 9.5% of which are singletons. Exclusion criteria comprised uncontrolled infection, other autoimmune disease, pregnancy or lactation.

The chain uses TRBV11-2 and TRBJ1-6, with a weak D call TRBD1 (5 bases). The clonotype was recovered from a woman under 30 with Graves' hyperthyroidism that later progressed to Graves' ophthalmopathy. Sequenced sample: blood. The DNA of the CDR3 is TGTGCCAGCAGCTTCCGTCGTGGCGGGGGGTATTCACCCCTCCACTTT. It codes for CASSFRRGGGYSPLHF. Based on the CDR3 plus reference TRBV11-2 and TRBJ1-6, the full variable domain is EAGVAQSPRYKIIEKRQSVAFWCNPISGHATLYWYQQILGQGPKLLIQFQNNGVVDDSQLPKDRFSAERLKGVDSTLKIQPAKLEDSAVYLCASSFRRGGGYSPLHFGNGTRLTVT.